What follows are 31 T cell receptor beta chains derived from one specimen sequenced in a study of blood T cell repertoires in COVID-19. The protocol was immunoSEQ multiplex PCR, while the TCRdb copy is restricted to in-frame clones and leaves out a portion. The sample comprises a few hundred thousand clones, 88% of which are singletons, and approximately 3.8% rests with the top ten. The sequenced sample was peripheral blood. These TCRs come from a man in his sixties who had recovered from COVID-19.

This clone was seen just once. The CDR3: CASRPDRAGYEQYF. CDR3 bases: TGTGCCAGCAGACCGGACAGGGCGGGTTACGAGCAGTACTTC. The gene calls are TRBV2 and TRBJ2-7, with 8 bases lining up with TRBD1. The CDR3 extends over 14 amino acids. V shed 6 bases and J 4 bases; nucleotides not matched to a gene: 8. Germline assignment: CDR1 SNHLY and CDR2 FYNNEI.

DNA for the CDR3: TGTGCCAGCAGCCAGGCGACTAGCGGGGTGACCCACAATGAGCAGTTCTTC. It encodes CASSQATSGVTHNEQFF. The V and J genes are TRBV4-2 and TRBJ2-1; 11 bases line up with TRBD2. Germline V gene data show CDR1 as LGHNA and CDR2 as YNFKEQ. The trim removed 3 bases at V and 5 bases at J, leaving 9 bases unmatched. The CDR3 totals 17 residues.

The CDR3 nucleotides read TGTGCCAGCAGCTCGACAGGGTGGGCTGAAAAACTGTTTTTT. It specifies CASSSTGWAEKLFF. This chain joins TRBV7-8 and TRBJ1-4; 7 bases are shared with TRBD1. The CDR3 sequence is 14 residues long. Germline V gene data show CDR1 as SGHVS and CDR2 as FQNEAQ. Trimming removed 4 bases from V and 7 bases from J; junction bases left unmatched: 6.

The rearrangement uses TRBV19 and TRBJ1-1; TRBD1 matches at 7 bases. Losses at the gene ends were 1 base for V and 6 bases for J; bases not matched to a gene: 5. This CDR3 has 14 amino acids. Germline values: CDR1 LNHDA, CDR2 SQIVND (reference sequence). For the CDR3, the DNA is TGTGCCAGTAGTATAGTGAGGGGGCAGGCTGAAGCTTTCTTT. It translates to CASSIVRGQAEAFF.

This rearrangement joins TRBV11-2 to TRBJ1-1; TRBD1 matches 8 bases. The germline gives CDR1 SGHAT, CDR2 FQNNGV. The CDR3 length is 14 residues. V gave up 6 bases and J gave up 8 bases; unmatched junction bases: 11. The CDR3: CASSHILQGEEAFF. CDR3 bases: TGTGCCAGCAGTCACATCCTACAGGGGGAGGAAGCTTTCTTT. Full variable domain (outside the CDR3, taken from reference TRBV11-2 and TRBJ1-1): EAGVAQSPRYKIIEKRQSVAFWCNPISGHATLYWYQQILGQGPKLLIQFQNNGVVDDSQLPKDRFSAERLKGVDSTLKIQPAKLEDSAVYLCASSHILQGEEAFFGQGTRLTVV.

This clone has only a few counts. V usage is TRBV6-1 and J usage is TRBJ1-5; 7 bases match TRBD1. The CDR3 length is 15 residues. Germline lookup yields CDR1 MNHNS and CDR2 SASEGT. The V segment lost 2 bases and the J segment 2 bases; nucleotides outside the gene matches: 3. The CDR3 nucleotides are TGTGCCAGCAGTGAACTCACAGGGGGCAATCAGCCCCAGCATTTT. It specifies CASSELTGGNQPQHF.

CDR3 DNA: TGTGCCAGCTCACGGCTACAGGGGTCCTTTAACACCGGGGAGCTGTTTTTT. Encoded protein: CASSRLQGSFNTGELFF. The chain carries TRBV18 and TRBJ2-2, with TRBD1 matching over 7 bases. The ends lost 4 bases at V and 2 bases at J; junction bases unmatched: 10. Germline V gene data show CDR1 as KGHSH and CDR2 as LQKENI. This CDR3 spans 17 amino acids. The full variable domain, its missing parts supplied by reference TRBV18 and TRBJ2-2, is NAGVMQNPRHLVRRRGQEARLRCSPMKGHSHVYWYRQLPEEGLKFMVYLQKENIIDESGMPKERFSAEFPKEGPSILRIQQVVRGDSAAYFCASSRLQGSFNTGELFFGEGSRLTVL.

This chain joins TRBV5-1 and TRBJ2-2; D unclear. The CDR3 is made up of 16 amino acids. Germline CDR1 reads SGHRS; CDR2 reads YFSETQ. V lost 1 base and J 5 bases, leaving 15 bases between the germline ends. The CDR3 region is CASSLPAAVITGELFF. The CDR3 region has the DNA TGCGCCAGCAGCTTGCCGGCGGCGGTGATTACCGGGGAGCTGTTTTTT.

This chain connects TRBV7-9 to TRBJ2-1; D possibly corresponds to TRBD2 (7 bases). Germline V gene sequence: CDR1 SEHNR, CDR2 FQNEAQ (reference sequence). The V gene lost 6 bases and the J gene lost 7 bases, with 19 bases spanning the gap. This CDR3 contains 15 residues. This CDR3 reads CASSEGGAPGNEQFF. The CDR3, as DNA: TGTGCCAGCAGTGAGGGGGGGGCCCCCGGGAATGAGCAGTTCTTC.

V and J are TRBV11-3 and TRBJ2-1; 8 positions agree with TRBD1. The V gene end was trimmed by 5 bases and the J gene end by 6 bases; junction bases not matched to a gene: 9. The CDR3 contains 15 residues. The germline CDR1 and CDR2 sequences are SGHNT and YENEEA. CDR3 protein: CASSHGTGWGNEQFF. CDR3 DNA: TGTGCCAGCAGCCATGGGACAGGTTGGGGCAATGAGCAGTTCTTC.

V usage is TRBV15 and J usage is TRBJ2-5; TRBD1 aligns across 8 bases. The CDR3 sequence is 18 residues long. V lost 4 bases, J lost 5 bases, and 18 bases stayed unmatched. Germline assignment: CDR1 LNHNV and CDR2 YYDKDF (reference sequence). CDR3 DNA sequence: TGTGCCACCAGCACAGGGGGCTTTGGGGACCCCGACGGGGAGACCCAGTACTTC. Amino acids: CATSTGGFGDPDGETQYF. Complete variable domain (other parts from reference TRBV15 and TRBJ2-5): DAMVIQNPRYQVTQFGKPVTLSCSQTLNHNVMYWYQQKSSQAPKLLFHYYDKDFNNEADTPDNFQSRRPNTSFCFLDIRSPGLGDTAMYLCATSTGGFGDPDGETQYFGPGTRLLVL.

The chain uses TRBV11-2 and TRBJ2-3; 9 nucleotides match TRBD1. V was pared by 6 bases and J by 6 bases, with 4 bases of the junction left unmatched. CDR1 is SGHAT and CDR2 is FQNNGV in the germline V gene. CDR3 length equals 13 residues. The DNA for the CDR3 is TGTGCCAGCAGAGGACAGGGGAGCGATACGCAGTATTTT. Translated: CASRGQGSDTQYF.

The V call is TRBV7-3, the J call TRBJ1-3, with D possibly being TRBD1 (6 bases). V lost 5 bases, J lost 2 bases, and 10 bases lay in between. Germline CDR1 and CDR2: SGHTA and FQGTGA. There are 14 residues in the CDR3. CDR3 sequence (DNA): TGTGCCAGCAGCGCTACAGGGACTGGAAACACCATATATTTT. The encoded protein is CASSATGTGNTIYF.

The chain is built from TRBV6-5 and TRBJ1-2, with TRBD1 identical over 10 bases. The V gene's germline CDR1 is MNHEY and CDR2 SVGAGI. V lost 4 bases and J lost 8; bases outside the gene matches: 10. CDR3 length: 15 residues. CDR3 nucleotide sequence: TGTGCCAGCAGTTCACCGACAGGGGGCGCGTTCGGCTACACCTTC. It codes for CASSSPTGGAFGYTF.

The chain is built from TRBV5-1 and TRBJ2-3; a possible D gene is TRBD2 (7 bases). The germline V gene has CDR1 SGHRS and CDR2 YFSETQ. CDR3 length equals 13 residues. V was trimmed by 4 bases and J by 2 bases, leaving 8 bases between them. The CDR3: CASSGGATDTQYF. DNA of the CDR3: TGCGCCAGCAGCGGGGGGGCCACAGATACGCAGTATTTT.

The rearrangement joins TRBV7-3 to TRBJ1-1, with D uncertain. Germline V CDR1 and CDR2: SGHTA, FQGTGA. The CDR3 runs to 13 residues. Trimming removed 5 bases at V and 3 bases at J, with 10 bases between. The CDR3 bases are TGTGCCAGCAGCGAGGAGGGAGACACTGAAGCTTTCTTT. Its protein product is CASSEEGDTEAFF. Full variable domain (outside the CDR3, taken from reference TRBV7-3 and TRBJ1-1): GAGVSQTPSNKVTEKGKYVELRCDPISGHTALYWYRQSLGQGPEFLIYFQGTGAADDSGLPNDRFFAVRPEGSVSTLKIQRTERGDSAVYLCASSEEGDTEAFFGQGTRLTVV.

The V call is TRBV6-4, the J call TRBJ1-2; weak D call: TRBD1 (6 bases). CDR1 MRHNA and CDR2 SNTAGT come from the germline V gene. Trimming removed 4 bases at V and 3 bases at J, with 15 bases between. This CDR3 is 15 amino acids long. CDR3 DNA: TGTGCCAGCAGTGGCACCGCAGGGGCGGACTATGGCTACACCTTC. Translating gives CASSGTAGADYGYTF.

The chain links TRBV7-2 to TRBJ1-2; perhaps TRBD1 as D (5 bases). Germline loops: CDR1 SGHTA, CDR2 FQGNSA. Trimming shortened V by 2 bases and J by 10 bases, and 20 bases separated the two germline ends. This CDR3 is built from 15 residues. CDR3: CASSLRSGDRKIYTF. CDR3 coding DNA: TGTGCCAGCAGCTTACGTTCGGGCGACAGAAAAATCTACACCTTC.

This clone appeared a few times. The V gene is TRBV6-5, the J gene TRBJ2-2; TRBD1 is a possible D gene (5 bases). Trimming cost V 5 bases and J 0 bases, with 10 bases left between them. The CDR3 consists of 15 residues. Germline-derived CDR1 and CDR2 are MNHEY and SVGAGI. CDR3 region: CASSQDIPNTGELFF. CDR3 nucleotides: TGTGCCAGCAGTCAGGACATCCCGAACACCGGGGAGCTGTTTTTT.

This rearrangement joins TRBV6-4 to TRBJ1-2; 7 bases map to TRBD1. Germline V lookup: CDR1 MRHNA, CDR2 SNTAGT. There are 15 residues in the CDR3. With 4 bases clipped from V and 4 bases from J, the junction kept 9 bases outside the gene matches. The chain's CDR3 is CASSVEGGAGYGYTF. For the CDR3, the DNA is TGTGCCAGCAGTGTTGAAGGGGGCGCTGGCTATGGCTACACCTTC.

The chain combines TRBV24-1 with TRBJ2-5; 7 bases match TRBD2. Germline lookup yields CDR1 KGHDR and CDR2 SFDVKD. The J segment lost 1 base and the V segment lost 7 bases, leaving 5 bases of the junction unmatched. The CDR3 runs to 14 residues. The CDR3, as DNA: TGTGCCACCAGGGGCGGGGGACTCCAAGAGACCCAGTACTTC. Its translation is CATRGGGLQETQYF.

The J gene is TRBJ2-1, the V gene TRBV3-1 (or the pseudogene TRBV3-2); 9 bases are a match to TRBD2. The CDR3 contains 14 residues. J was trimmed by 7 bases and V by 8 bases; bases with no gene match: 9. Germline CDR1 and CDR2: LGHDT and YNNKEL (reference sequence). CDR3 DNA: TGTGCCAGCTTTAGCGGGGGAAGAGGTAATGAGCAGTTCTTC. This codes for CASFSGGRGNEQFF.

A single count supports this clone. CDR3 in DNA: TGTGCCAGCTCTCGGGACAGGGGCGGGGAGACCCAGTACTTC. This encodes CASSRDRGGETQYF. This rearrangement joins TRBV18 to TRBJ2-5; the match to TRBD1 covers 10 bases. The germline gives CDR1 KGHSH, CDR2 LQKENI. Germline trimming cut 6 bases from V and 5 bases from J; bases unmatched to any gene: 6. CDR3 length: 14 residues.

This chain joins TRBV7-9 and TRBJ1-1, with unresolved D. This CDR3 is built from 14 residues. The V end lost 6 bases, the J end lost 2 bases, and 13 bases lay between the germline ends. Germline lookup yields CDR1 SEHNR and CDR2 FQNEAQ (reference sequence). Written as DNA, the CDR3 is TGTGCCAGCAGGTCGAGACAAGAAAACACTGAAGCTTTCTTT. It specifies CASRSRQENTEAFF. The whole variable domain, filled in from reference TRBV7-9 and TRBJ1-1, reads DTGVSQNPRHKITKRGQNVTFRCDPISEHNRLYWYRQTLGQGPEFLTYFQNEAQLEKSRLLSDRFSAERPKGSFSTLEIQRTEQGDSAMYLCASRSRQENTEAFFGQGTRLTVV.

V is TRBV9 and J is TRBJ1-2; D unclear. The CDR3 is made up of 16 amino acids. V dropped 2 bases and J dropped 3 bases, with 17 bases sitting between them. Per the germline V gene, CDR1 is SGDLS and CDR2 is YYNGEE. CDR3 in DNA: TGTGCCAGCAGCGTGAGCTCGGCAGGTATAGACTATGGCTACACCTTC. The encoded protein is CASSVSSAGIDYGYTF.

The genes are TRBV6-2 or TRBV6-3 and TRBJ2-3, with 9 bases fitting TRBD2. The CDR3 contains 14 residues. With 5 bases clipped from V and 4 bases from J, the junction kept 4 bases outside the gene matches. Germline loops: CDR1 MNHEY, CDR2 SVGEGT. The DNA of the CDR3 is TGTGCCAGCAGTGGCGGGGGGGCCTCAGATACGCAGTATTTT. It codes for CASSGGGASDTQYF.

This clone was seen a single time. The gene calls are TRBV25-1 and TRBJ2-7; no reliable D call. Germline CDR1 is MGHDK and CDR2 is SYGVNS. The germline V and J ends were trimmed by 5 bases and 2 bases, with 10 bases remaining between them. The CDR3 is 13 amino acids. CDR3 region: CASSSKSAYEQYF. The CDR3 nucleotides are TGTGCCAGCAGTTCTAAGTCGGCCTACGAGCAGTACTTC.

The CDR3 here is CASSINKQYEQYF. CDR3 DNA: TGTGCCAGTAGTATAAATAAACAGTACGAGCAGTACTTC. The chain combines TRBV19 with TRBJ2-7; D is undetermined. V lost 2 bases, J lost 4 bases, and 9 bases lay in between. The CDR3 contains 13 residues. The germline V gene encodes CDR1 LNHDA and CDR2 SQIVND (reference sequence).

The chain couples TRBV5-1 to TRBJ2-1; 9 positions match TRBD2. Trimming at V came to 2 bases and at J to 8 bases, leaving 8 bases not matched to a gene. Germline V gene lookup returns CDR1 SGHRS and CDR2 YFSETQ. The CDR3 runs 15 residues. The CDR3 spells CASSFQAGGFDEQFF. CDR3 DNA: TGCGCCAGCAGCTTTCAAGCGGGGGGCTTCGATGAGCAGTTCTTC.

The J gene is TRBJ2-7, the V gene TRBV6-5, with a weak D call TRBD1 (6 bases). This CDR3 is 15 amino acids long. The V gene's germline CDR1 is MNHEY and CDR2 SVGAGI. Between the trimmed V and J ends, which lost 10 bases and 3 bases, there was a span of 22 bases. CDR3: CATALGALLIYEQYF. The CDR3, as DNA: TGTGCCACCGCGCTGGGGGCCCTTTTAATCTACGAGCAGTACTTC.

This clone has more than one count but fewer than ten. The chain combines TRBV4-2 with TRBJ2-7, with D perhaps matching TRBD1 (5 bases). Per germline, CDR1 LGHNA and CDR2 YNFKEQ. The V end was cut by 1 base, the J end by 1 base, with 11 bases between. This CDR3 is built from 15 residues. The CDR3 region is CASSQGLGASYEQYF. In DNA form, the CDR3 reads TGTGCCAGCAGCCAAGGTCTTGGGGCATCCTACGAGCAGTACTTC.